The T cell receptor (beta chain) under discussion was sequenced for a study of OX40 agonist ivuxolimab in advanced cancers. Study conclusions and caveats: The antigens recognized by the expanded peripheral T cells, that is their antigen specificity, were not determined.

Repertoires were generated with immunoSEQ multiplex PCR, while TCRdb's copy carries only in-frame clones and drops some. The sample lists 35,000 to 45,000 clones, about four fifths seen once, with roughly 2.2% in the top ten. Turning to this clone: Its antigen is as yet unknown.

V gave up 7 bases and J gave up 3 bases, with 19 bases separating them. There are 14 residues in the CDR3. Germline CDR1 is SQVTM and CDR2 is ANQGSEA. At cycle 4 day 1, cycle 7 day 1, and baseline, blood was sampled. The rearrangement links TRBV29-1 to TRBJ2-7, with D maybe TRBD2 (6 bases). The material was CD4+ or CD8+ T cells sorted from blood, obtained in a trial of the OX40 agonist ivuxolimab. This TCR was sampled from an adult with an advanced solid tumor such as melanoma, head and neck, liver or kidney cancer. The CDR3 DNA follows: TGCAGCGGGGCGGAGGGGTTTGGGGACTACGAGCAGTACTTC. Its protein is CSGAEGFGDYEQYF.